This TCR beta chain appears in the sequencing data of a study of blood T cell repertoires in COVID-19. Here immunoSEQ multiplex PCR was the method, and the copy in TCRdb shows in-frame clones only, minus some. This table holds 250,000 to 300,000 clones, about 89% found once. The CDR3 runs to 18 residues. The V segment lost 11 bases and the J segment 0 bases; nucleotides outside the gene matches: 18. Germline V gene sequence: CDR1 MDHEN, CDR2 SYDVKM. V and J are TRBV28 and TRBJ1-5; 8 bases fit TRBD1. The TCR sequence derives from a human donor in a cohort exposed to, infected with or recovered from COVID-19 (not recorded which). The donor label of this sample is uncertain. Sequenced material: PBMCs or T cells enriched from blood (not recorded which). CDR3 loop: CAGQDRVTRRNSNQPQHF. CDR3 bases: TGTGCCGGCCAGGACAGGGTGACAAGGCGGAATAGCAATCAGCCCCAGCATTTT.